This T cell receptor beta chain originates from a study of sequential checkpoint blockade in melanoma. At the level of the study: Patients were randomized 1:1 to nivolumab-then-ipilimumab or ipilimumab-then-nivolumab first-line. Maintenance nivolumab came after either treatment sequence.

Libraries were prepared by immunoSEQ multiplex PCR; TCRdb keeps only in-frame clonotypes and omits some of them. This table holds 20,000 to 25,000 clones, roughly 78% found once. Treatment: randomized to nivolumab then ipilimumab (arm A) or the reverse (arm B). PBMC sorting kept live CD3+CD8+ cells without CD19 or CD56. Germline-derived CDR1 and CDR2 are SGHDT and YYEEEE. The V gene end was trimmed by 3 bases and the J gene end by 7 bases; junction bases not matched to a gene: 7. This CDR3 has 15 residues. The chain combines TRBV5-6 with TRBJ1-4; TRBD1 matches at 9 bases. The sample here was CD8+ T cells sorted from blood (inferred from file names), taken from a patient given nivolumab and ipilimumab in sequence. This sequence was found in a human donor with melanoma. Here the CDR3 DNA reads TGTGCCAGCAGCTCCACCGGGACAGGGCTTGAAAAACTGTTTTTT. Amino acid sequence: CASSSTGTGLEKLFF. Variable domain in full (rest from reference TRBV5-6 and TRBJ1-4): DAGVTQSPTHLIKTRGQQVTLRCSPKSGHDTVSWYQQALGQGPQFIFQYYEEEERQRGNFPDRFSGHQFPNYSSELNVNALLLGDSALYLCASSSTGTGLEKLFFGSGTQLSVL.